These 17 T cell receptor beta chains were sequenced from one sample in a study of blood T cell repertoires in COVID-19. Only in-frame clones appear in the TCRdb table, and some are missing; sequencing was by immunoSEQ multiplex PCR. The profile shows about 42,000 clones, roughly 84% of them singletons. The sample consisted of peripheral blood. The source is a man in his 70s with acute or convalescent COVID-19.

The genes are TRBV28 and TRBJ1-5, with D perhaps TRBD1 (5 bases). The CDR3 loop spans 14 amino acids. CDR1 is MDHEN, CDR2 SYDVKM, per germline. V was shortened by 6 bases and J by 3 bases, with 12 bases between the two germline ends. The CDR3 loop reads CASRLPGVNQPQHF. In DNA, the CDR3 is TGTGCCAGCAGACTACCGGGGGTCAATCAGCCCCAGCATTTT.

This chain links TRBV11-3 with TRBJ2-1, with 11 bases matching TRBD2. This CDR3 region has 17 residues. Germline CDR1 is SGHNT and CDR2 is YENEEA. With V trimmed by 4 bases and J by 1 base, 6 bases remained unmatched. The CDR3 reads CASSSPLAGGSYNEQFF. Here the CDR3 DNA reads TGTGCCAGCAGCTCCCCTCTAGCGGGGGGTTCCTACAATGAGCAGTTCTTC. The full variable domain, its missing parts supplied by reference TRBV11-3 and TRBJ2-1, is EAGVVQSPRYKIIEKKQPVAFWCNPISGHNTLYWYLQNLGQGPELLIRYENEEAVDDSQLPKDRFSAERLKGVDSTLKIQPAELGDSAVYLCASSSPLAGGSYNEQFFGPGTRLTVL.

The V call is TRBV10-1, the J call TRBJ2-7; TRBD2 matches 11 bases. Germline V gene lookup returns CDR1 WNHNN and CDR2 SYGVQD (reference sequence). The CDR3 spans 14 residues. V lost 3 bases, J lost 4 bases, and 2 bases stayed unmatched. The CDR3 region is CASSEGTSGYEQYF. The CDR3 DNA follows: TGCGCCAGCAGTGAAGGGACTAGCGGTTACGAGCAGTACTTC.

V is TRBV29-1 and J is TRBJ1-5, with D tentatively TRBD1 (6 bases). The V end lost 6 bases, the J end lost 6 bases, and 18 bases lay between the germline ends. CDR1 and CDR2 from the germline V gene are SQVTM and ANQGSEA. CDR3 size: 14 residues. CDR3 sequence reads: CSVAPRGGGQPQHF. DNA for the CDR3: TGCAGCGTCGCCCCTAGGGGGGGCGGTCAGCCCCAGCATTTT. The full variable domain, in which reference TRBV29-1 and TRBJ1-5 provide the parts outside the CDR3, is SAVISQKPSRDICQRGTSLTIQCQVDSQVTMMFWYRQQPGQSLTLIATANQGSEATYESGFVIDKFPISRPNLTFSTLTVSNMSPEDSSIYLCSVAPRGGGQPQHFGDGTRLSIL.

This chain's CDR3 is CAIQQPNTGELFF. In DNA, the CDR3 is TGTGCCATTCAACAGCCGAACACCGGGGAGCTGTTTTTT. The rearrangement joins TRBV6-5 to TRBJ2-2; D gene uncertain. Germline V gene data show CDR1 as MNHEY and CDR2 as SVGAGI. CDR3 length equals 13 residues. V was cut by 10 bases and J by 0 bases, with 9 bases left in between.

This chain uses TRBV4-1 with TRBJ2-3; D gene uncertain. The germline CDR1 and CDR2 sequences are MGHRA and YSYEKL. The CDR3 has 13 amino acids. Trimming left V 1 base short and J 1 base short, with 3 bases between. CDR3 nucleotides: TGCGCCAGCAGCCAAGTAGGCACAGATACGCAGTATTTT. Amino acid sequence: CASSQVGTDTQYF.

The CDR3 protein is CASSWTGGWSDNEQFF. The DNA of the CDR3 is TGTGCCAGCAGCTGGACAGGGGGTTGGTCCGACAATGAGCAGTTCTTC. The chain employs TRBV5-6 and TRBJ2-1; 10 nucleotides align to TRBD1. CDR1 is SGHDT, CDR2 YYEEEE, per germline. CDR3 length equals 16 residues. Unmatched junction bases numbered 8, after V lost 3 bases and J lost 5 bases.

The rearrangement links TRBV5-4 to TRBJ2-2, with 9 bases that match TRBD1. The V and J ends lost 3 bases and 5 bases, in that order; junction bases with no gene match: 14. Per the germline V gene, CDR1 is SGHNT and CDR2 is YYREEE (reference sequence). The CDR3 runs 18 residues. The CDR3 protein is CASSSGRDRVGRTGELFF. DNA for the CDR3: TGTGCCAGCAGCTCCGGCCGGGACAGGGTCGGAAGAACCGGGGAGCTGTTTTTT.

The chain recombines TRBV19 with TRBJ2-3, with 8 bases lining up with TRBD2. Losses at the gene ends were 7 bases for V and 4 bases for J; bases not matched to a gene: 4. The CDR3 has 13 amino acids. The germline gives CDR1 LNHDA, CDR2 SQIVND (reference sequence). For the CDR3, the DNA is TGTGCCAGTAACCCCGGGGGGGCAGATACGCAGTATTTT. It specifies CASNPGGADTQYF.

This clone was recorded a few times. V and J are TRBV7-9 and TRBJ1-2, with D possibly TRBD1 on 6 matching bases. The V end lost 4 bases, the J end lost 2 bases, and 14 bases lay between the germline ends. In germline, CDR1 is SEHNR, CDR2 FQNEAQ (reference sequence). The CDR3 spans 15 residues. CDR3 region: CASSSHTGTNYGYTF. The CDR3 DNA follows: TGTGCCAGCAGCTCTCACACAGGGACCAACTATGGCTACACCTTC. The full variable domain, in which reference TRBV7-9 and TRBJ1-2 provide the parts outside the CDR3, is DTGVSQNPRHKITKRGQNVTFRCDPISEHNRLYWYRQTLGQGPEFLTYFQNEAQLEKSRLLSDRFSAERPKGSFSTLEIQRTEQGDSAMYLCASSSHTGTNYGYTFGSGTRLTVV.

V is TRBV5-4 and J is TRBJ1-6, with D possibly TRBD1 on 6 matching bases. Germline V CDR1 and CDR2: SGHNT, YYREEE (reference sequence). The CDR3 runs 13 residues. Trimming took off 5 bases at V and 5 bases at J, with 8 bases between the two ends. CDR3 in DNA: TGTGCCAGCAGGGACAGAGATAATTCACCCCTCCACTTT. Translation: CASRDRDNSPLHF. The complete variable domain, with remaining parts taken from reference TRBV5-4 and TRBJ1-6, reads ETGVTQSPTHLIKTRGQQVTLRCSSQSGHNTVSWYQQALGQGPQFIFQYYREEENGRGNFPPRFSGLQFPNYSSELNVNALELDDSALYLCASRDRDNSPLHFGNGTRLTVT.

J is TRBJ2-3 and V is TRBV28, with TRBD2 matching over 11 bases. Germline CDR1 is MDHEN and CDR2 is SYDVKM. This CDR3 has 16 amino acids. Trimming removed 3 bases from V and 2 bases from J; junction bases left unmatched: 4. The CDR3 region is CASSFGTSGFTDTQYF. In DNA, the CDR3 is TGTGCCAGCAGTTTCGGGACTAGCGGATTCACAGATACGCAGTATTTT.

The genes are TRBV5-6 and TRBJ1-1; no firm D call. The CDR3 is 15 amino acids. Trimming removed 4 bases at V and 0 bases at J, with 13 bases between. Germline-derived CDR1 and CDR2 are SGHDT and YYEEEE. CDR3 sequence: CASSPQWAMNTEAFF. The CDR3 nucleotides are TGTGCCAGCAGCCCACAGTGGGCCATGAACACTGAAGCTTTCTTT.

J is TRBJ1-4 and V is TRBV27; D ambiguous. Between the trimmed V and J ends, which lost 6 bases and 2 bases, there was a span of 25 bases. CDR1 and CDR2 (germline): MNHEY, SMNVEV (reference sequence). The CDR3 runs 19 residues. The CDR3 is CASRNLGGLKGLTNEKLFF. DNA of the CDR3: TGTGCCAGCAGGAATCTGGGAGGGCTGAAGGGTTTGACTAATGAAAAACTGTTTTTT.

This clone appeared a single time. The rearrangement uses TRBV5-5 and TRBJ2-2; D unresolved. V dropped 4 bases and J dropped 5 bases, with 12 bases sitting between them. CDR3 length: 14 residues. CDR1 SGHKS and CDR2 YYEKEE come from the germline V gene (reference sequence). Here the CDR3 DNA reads TGTGCCAGCAGCACAAACGGAGAGACCGGGGAGCTGTTTTTT. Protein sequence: CASSTNGETGELFF. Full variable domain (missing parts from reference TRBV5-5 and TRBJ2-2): DAGVTQSPTHLIKTRGQQVTLRCSPISGHKSVSWYQQVLGQGPQFIFQYYEKEERGRGNFPDRFSARQFPNYSSELNVNALLLGDSALYLCASSTNGETGELFFGEGSRLTVL.

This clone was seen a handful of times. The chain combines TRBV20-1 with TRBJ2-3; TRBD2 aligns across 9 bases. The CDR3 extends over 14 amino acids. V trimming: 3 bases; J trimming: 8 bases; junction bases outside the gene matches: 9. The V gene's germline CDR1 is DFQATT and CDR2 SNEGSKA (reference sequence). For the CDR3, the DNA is TGCAGTGCTAGTGTAATAGCGGGGGTTCCTACGCAGTATTTT. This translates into CSASVIAGVPTQYF.

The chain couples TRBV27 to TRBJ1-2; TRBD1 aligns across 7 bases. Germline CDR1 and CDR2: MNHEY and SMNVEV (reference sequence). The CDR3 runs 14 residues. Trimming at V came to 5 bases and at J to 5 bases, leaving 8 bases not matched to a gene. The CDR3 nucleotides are TGTGCCAGCAGTACAGGGGTAGGGTGGTATGGCTACACCTTC. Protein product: CASSTGVGWYGYTF.